The 15 T cell receptor beta chains below come from one sample, sequenced in a study of OX40 agonist ivuxolimab in advanced cancers. Method: immunoSEQ multiplex PCR; TCRdb's copy keeps in-frame clones and lacks some. The sample contains over 100,000 clones, roughly nine tenths of which appear only once. The source material was CD4+ or CD8+ T cells sorted from blood, sampled in a trial of the OX40 agonist ivuxolimab. The source of these receptors is an adult with an advanced solid tumor such as melanoma, head and neck, liver or kidney cancer.

The J gene is TRBJ1-4, the V gene TRBV5-6, with D possibly TRBD1 on 5 matching bases. CDR3 length: 14 residues. CDR1 is SGHDT and CDR2 is YYEEEE in the germline V gene. V was cut by 0 bases and J by 8 bases, with 11 bases left in between. CDR3 in amino acids: CASSLEPGDEKLFF. The CDR3 nucleotides read TGTGCCAGCAGCTTGGAACCGGGGGACGAAAAACTGTTTTTT.

J is TRBJ1-2 and V is TRBV9; D perhaps matches TRBD1 (5 bases). CDR1 is SGDLS and CDR2 is YYNGEE in the germline V gene. The CDR3 totals 16 residues. The germline V and J ends were trimmed by 1 base and 1 base, with 14 bases remaining between them. CDR3 region: CASSVTGASFNYGYTF. In DNA, the CDR3 is TGTGCCAGCAGCGTAACAGGAGCCTCATTTAACTATGGCTACACCTTC. Together with reference TRBV9 and TRBJ1-2, the CDR3 gives the full variable domain: DSGVTQTPKHLITATGQRVTLRCSPRSGDLSVYWYQQSLDQGLQFLIQYYNGEERAKGNILERFSAQQFPDLHSELNLSSLELGDSALYFCASSVTGASFNYGYTFGSGTRLTVV.

The V gene is TRBV27, the J gene TRBJ2-3, with 8 bases identical to TRBD1. The CDR3 is made up of 14 amino acids. V shed 4 bases and J 0 bases; nucleotides not matched to a gene: 0. Germline V lookup: CDR1 MNHEY, CDR2 SMNVEV (reference sequence). DNA for the CDR3: TGTGCCAGCAGTTCAGGGGGCAGCACAGATACGCAGTATTTT. Translation gives CASSSGGSTDTQYF.

The rearrangement uses TRBV4-3 and TRBJ2-5; D is possibly TRBD1 (6 bases). The CDR3 extends over 15 amino acids. Trimming took off 1 base at V and 5 bases at J, with 14 bases between the two ends. CDR1 is LGHNA, CDR2 YSLEER, per germline. The CDR3 coding sequence is TGCGCCAGCAGCCAAGGTGCAGGGGCGCGGGAGACCCAGTACTTC. Protein sequence: CASSQGAGARETQYF.

The chain combines TRBV14 with TRBJ1-4, with TRBD1 identical over 8 bases. The length of the CDR3 is 15 residues. Germline lookup yields CDR1 SGHDN and CDR2 FVKESK. With V trimmed by 4 bases and J by 8 bases, 9 bases remained unmatched. CDR3 in DNA: TGTGCCAGCAGCCTGAACTATGACAGGGGAGAAAAACTGTTTTTT. Its protein product is CASSLNYDRGEKLFF.

The chain links TRBV7-8 to TRBJ2-7; unclear D gene. The CDR3 runs to 16 residues. V lost 0 bases and J lost 1, with 13 bases in between. Germline V gene lookup returns CDR1 SGHVS and CDR2 FQNEAQ. CDR3 sequence reads: CASSLASGRMSYEQYF. DNA for the CDR3: TGTGCCAGCAGCTTAGCTTCGGGCCGTATGTCCTACGAGCAGTACTTC.

The chain has TRBV11-2 and TRBJ2-3; 8 bases agree with TRBD2. V lost 1 base and J lost 1; bases outside the gene matches: 4. CDR3 size: 16 residues. The germline V gene has CDR1 SGHAT and CDR2 FQNNGV. The CDR3: CASSLGAGGRTDTQYF. The CDR3, as DNA: TGTGCCAGCAGCTTAGGCGCGGGGGGCCGCACAGATACGCAGTATTTT. Full variable domain (remainder filled in from reference TRBV11-2 and TRBJ2-3): EAGVAQSPRYKIIEKRQSVAFWCNPISGHATLYWYQQILGQGPKLLIQFQNNGVVDDSQLPKDRFSAERLKGVDSTLKIQPAKLEDSAVYLCASSLGAGGRTDTQYFGPGTRLTVL.

A single count supports this clone. The chain is built from TRBV18 and TRBJ2-7; TRBD2 is a possible D gene (6 bases). CDR3 length: 13 residues. V lost 0 bases to trimming and J lost 4 bases, with 7 bases between them. Germline V CDR1 and CDR2: KGHSH, LQKENI. This chain's CDR3 is CASSPPGLYEQYF. As DNA, the CDR3 is TGTGCCAGCTCACCACCCGGACTATACGAGCAGTACTTC.

The V gene is TRBV4-3, the J gene TRBJ1-2; TRBD1 matches 7 bases. Germline values: CDR1 LGHNA, CDR2 YSLEER. The CDR3 is made up of 15 amino acids. V lost 3 bases and J lost 0; bases outside the gene matches: 4. The CDR3 protein is CASSQQGVPNYGYTF. Here the CDR3 DNA reads TGCGCCAGCAGCCAGCAGGGGGTCCCTAACTATGGCTACACCTTC.

This sequence joins TRBV5-1 and TRBJ2-5; no reliable D call. Germline CDR1 and CDR2: SGHRS and YFSETQ. V lost 1 base and J lost 2, with 12 bases in between. The CDR3 contains 15 residues. The DNA of the CDR3 is TGCGCCAGCAGCTTGTTTGAACAGCCTCAAGAGACCCAGTACTTC. This sequence encodes CASSLFEQPQETQYF.

The chain joins TRBV7-2 to TRBJ1-5; D unclear. Germline assignment: CDR1 SGHTA and CDR2 FQGNSA. The CDR3 is 14 amino acids. Between the trimmed V and J ends, which lost 4 bases and 7 bases, there was a span of 14 bases. CDR3 sequence reads: CASSYWKGSQPQHF. The CDR3 nucleotides read TGTGCCAGCAGCTATTGGAAGGGTTCACAGCCCCAGCATTTT. The full variable domain, with the rest looked up from reference TRBV7-2 and TRBJ1-5, is GAGVSQSPSNKVTEKGKDVELRCDPISGHTALYWYRQSLGQGLEFLIYFQGNSAPDKSGLPSDRFSAERTGGSVSTLTIQRTQQEDSAVYLCASSYWKGSQPQHFGDGTRLSIL.

V is TRBV7-2 and J is TRBJ1-2; TRBD1 matches at 9 bases. The V segment lost 5 bases and the J segment 7 bases; nucleotides outside the gene matches: 8. The germline V gene encodes CDR1 SGHTA and CDR2 FQGNSA. The CDR3 has 14 residues. CDR3 protein: CASSKGQGIGGYTF. CDR3 coding DNA: TGTGCCAGCAGCAAGGGACAGGGAATCGGTGGCTACACCTTC.

This clone appeared a single time. The V gene is TRBV27, the J gene TRBJ2-7; possibly TRBD1 or TRBD2 for D (5 bases each). The ends were cut back, 5 bases at V and 2 bases at J, with 16 bases in the middle. This CDR3 has 15 amino acids. CDR1 MNHEY and CDR2 SMNVEV come from the germline V gene (reference sequence). This chain's CDR3 is CASSHEGHSTYEQYF. DNA for the CDR3: TGTGCCAGCAGTCATGAGGGGCATTCTACCTACGAGCAGTACTTC.

The genes are TRBV7-2 and TRBJ2-1; 8 bases agree with TRBD1. J was trimmed by 0 bases and V by 3 bases; bases with no gene match: 1. The CDR3 totals 15 residues. Per the germline V gene, CDR1 is SGHTA and CDR2 is FQGNSA. The CDR3 DNA sequence: TGTGCCAGCAGCTTTCAGGGGGCCTCCTACAATGAGCAGTTCTTC. Residues: CASSFQGASYNEQFF.

The chain combines TRBV10-3 with TRBJ2-1; the match to TRBD2 covers 7 bases. There are 13 residues in the CDR3. Germline V gene data show CDR1 as ENHRY and CDR2 as SYGVKD. The ends lost 0 bases at V and 10 bases at J; junction bases unmatched: 3. CDR3 loop: CAISESGEGEQFF. The DNA of the CDR3 is TGTGCCATCAGTGAGTCGGGGGAGGGGGAGCAGTTCTTC.